The clone carrying this T cell receptor (beta chain) was observed a handful of times. These data originate in a study of blood T cells in healthy people across ages. The germline V gene encodes CDR1 SGHVS and CDR2 FQNEAQ. V gave up 4 bases and J gave up 4 bases, with 18 bases separating them. The CDR3 totals 16 residues. Primers used in a second PCR of about 7 to 12 cycles were a sample-barcoded 5' primer and a J-beta primer mix. MiXCR, run by TCRdb on the 5' RACE reads, gives a single entry per CDR3 protein. The sample lists roughly 700,000 distinct CDR3 sequences, around a quarter occurring once. This same sample was also part of a study on T cells of mothers and their children.

The receptor was isolated from a boy between 10 and 17 years old in good health. The sample comprised blood. The J gene is TRBJ2-3, the V gene TRBV7-8, with D possibly matching TRBD2 (6 bases). CDR3 residues: CASSSMDYLLPDTQYF. The CDR3 nucleotides are TGTGCCAGCAGCTCAATGGACTATCTCCTTCCAGATACGCAGTATTTT.